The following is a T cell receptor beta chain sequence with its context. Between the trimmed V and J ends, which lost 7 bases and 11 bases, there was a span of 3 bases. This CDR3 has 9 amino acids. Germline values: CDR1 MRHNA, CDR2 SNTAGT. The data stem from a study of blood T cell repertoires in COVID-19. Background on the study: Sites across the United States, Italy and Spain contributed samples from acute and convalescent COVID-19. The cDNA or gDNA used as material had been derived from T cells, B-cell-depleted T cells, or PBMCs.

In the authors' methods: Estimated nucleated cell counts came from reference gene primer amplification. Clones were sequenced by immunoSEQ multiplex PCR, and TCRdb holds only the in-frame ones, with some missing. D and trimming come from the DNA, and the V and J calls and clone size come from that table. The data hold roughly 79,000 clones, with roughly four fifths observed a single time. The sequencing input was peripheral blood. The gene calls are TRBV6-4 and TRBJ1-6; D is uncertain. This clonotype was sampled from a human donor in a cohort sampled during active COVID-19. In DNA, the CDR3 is TGTGCCAGCACAACACCCCTCCACTTT. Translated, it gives CASTTPLHF.